This passage covers 9 T cell receptor beta chains from one sample sequenced in a study of blood T cells in healthy people across ages. Primers used in a second PCR of roughly 7 to 11 cycles were a sample-barcoded 5' primer and a J-beta primer mix. In TCRdb, the 5' RACE reads were re-called with MiXCR into one record per CDR3 protein. The sample records almost 800,000 distinct CDR3 sequences, 58% being singletons. The specimen was blood. The source of these receptors is a man younger than 45 in good health.

The chain joins TRBV10-3 to TRBJ2-5; 10 bases map to TRBD2. This CDR3 is built from 13 residues. Losses at the gene ends were 8 bases for V and 5 bases for J; bases not matched to a gene: 5. CDR1 and CDR2 (germline): ENHRY, SYGVKD. CDR3 nucleotides: TGTGCCATCCGACTAGCGGGTTTGGAGACCCAGTACTTC. Its translation is CAIRLAGLETQYF.

J is TRBJ2-5 and V is TRBV11-3; 9 bases fit TRBD2. Trimming removed 5 bases from V and 11 bases from J; junction bases left unmatched: 9. CDR1 SGHNT and CDR2 YENEEA come from the germline V gene. This CDR3 has 13 amino acids. Written as DNA, the CDR3 is TGTGCCAGCAGCCCACGGCGGGAGGGTGAGCAGTACTTC. Its protein product is CASSPRREGEQYF. The full variable domain, with the rest looked up from reference TRBV11-3 and TRBJ2-5, is EAGVVQSPRYKIIEKKQPVAFWCNPISGHNTLYWYLQNLGQGPELLIRYENEEAVDDSQLPKDRFSAERLKGVDSTLKIQPAELGDSAVYLCASSPRREGEQYFGPGTRLLVL.

In its sample, this clonotype was seen a few times. The gene calls are TRBV7-9 and TRBJ2-1; D is undetermined. The CDR3 is 14 amino acids. Trimming stripped 5 bases from V and 4 bases from J, with 12 bases between. Germline values: CDR1 SEHNR, CDR2 FQNEAQ (reference sequence). CDR3 DNA: TGTGCCAGCAGCCCTAGTCAATTTTACAATGAGCAGTTCTTC. This sequence encodes CASSPSQFYNEQFF.

This clonotype has just a few counts. J is TRBJ2-7 and V is TRBV20-1; D possibly corresponds to TRBD1 (6 bases). Germline values: CDR1 DFQATT, CDR2 SNEGSKA (reference sequence). V lost 5 bases and J lost 0, with 14 bases in between. The CDR3 totals 14 residues. CDR3 bases: TGCAGTGCTCTGGGGGCGGGCTCCTCCTACGAGCAGTACTTC. It encodes CSALGAGSSYEQYF.

This chain uses TRBV10-3 with TRBJ2-3; D uncertain. V was pared by 7 bases and J by 2 bases, with 16 bases between. The CDR3 is made up of 15 amino acids. The germline V gene has CDR1 ENHRY and CDR2 SYGVKD. CDR3 sequence (DNA): TGTGCCATCAAACCCGACCACGCACTCACAGATACGCAGTATTTT. Amino acid sequence: CAIKPDHALTDTQYF.

This chain connects TRBV6-1 to TRBJ1-2; 7 nucleotides line up with TRBD1. V shed 8 bases and J 4 bases; nucleotides not matched to a gene: 4. This CDR3 comprises 12 residues. In germline, CDR1 is MNHNS, CDR2 SASEGT. CDR3 in DNA: TGTGCCAGCTACAGGGGACCCTATGGCTACACCTTC. Translating it yields CASYRGPYGYTF.

The gene calls are TRBV20-1 and TRBJ2-1, with 10 bases aligning to TRBD2. CDR3 length equals 15 residues. V was clipped by 6 bases and J by 7 bases; unmatched bases: 12. Per the germline V gene, CDR1 is DFQATT and CDR2 is SNEGSKA (reference sequence). The CDR3 spells CSAPLAGAWANEQFF. The CDR3 DNA is TGCAGTGCCCCCCTAGCGGGGGCCTGGGCGAATGAGCAGTTCTTC.

The chain recombines TRBV5-6 with TRBJ2-1, with 7 bases aligning to TRBD1. The CDR3 totals 13 residues. The V and J ends lost 4 bases and 11 bases, in that order; junction bases with no gene match: 9. The V gene's germline CDR1 is SGHDT and CDR2 YYEEEE. In nucleotides, the CDR3 is TGTGCCAGCAGCCAGGGGGTCGGTGATAAGCAGTTCTTC. This encodes CASSQGVGDKQFF.

The count of this clonotype is one. The chain employs TRBV29-1 and TRBJ2-7; D is unresolved. Per germline, CDR1 SQVTM and CDR2 ANQGSEA. The V gene lost 7 bases and the J gene lost 7 bases, with 14 bases spanning the gap. This CDR3 is built from 11 residues. CDR3 sequence (DNA): TGCAGCGCCGCTCTCCGTAATGAGCAGTACTTC. Encoded protein: CSAALRNEQYF.